A single sample gave rise to the 2 T cell receptor beta chains below, sequenced in a study of T cell repertoires in cytomegalovirus infection. From the reads, TCRdb called clonotypes with MiXCR, one entry per CDR3 protein. Among approximately 180,000 distinct CDR3 sequences listed, 8.5% to 10% were seen once. What was sequenced was PBMCs. The receptor set was obtained from a human donor in good health (CMV status not recorded). Some clones in this sample may be carry-over from other donors' samples.

This clonotype was found a few times. The rearrangement uses TRBV28 and TRBJ1-4; D possibly corresponds to TRBD1 (6 bases). V was shortened by 6 bases and J by 8 bases, with 13 bases between the two germline ends. The CDR3 is made up of 13 amino acids. The germline gives CDR1 MDHEN, CDR2 SYDVKM. Written as DNA, the CDR3 is TGTGCCAGCAGAGACAGGCCTGCGGAAAAACTGTTTTTT. Translated, it gives CASRDRPAEKLFF.

This clonotype has more than one count but fewer than ten. V is TRBV18 and J is TRBJ2-1, with 9 bases identical to TRBD2. With V trimmed by 2 bases and J by 8 bases, 19 bases remained unmatched. The CDR3 covers 19 residues. Germline CDR1 is KGHSH and CDR2 is LQKENI. Here the CDR3 reads CASSPVSGSSGKYTDEQFF. DNA for the CDR3: TGTGCCAGCTCACCAGTTTCGGGGTCTAGCGGGAAATATACGGATGAGCAGTTCTTC.